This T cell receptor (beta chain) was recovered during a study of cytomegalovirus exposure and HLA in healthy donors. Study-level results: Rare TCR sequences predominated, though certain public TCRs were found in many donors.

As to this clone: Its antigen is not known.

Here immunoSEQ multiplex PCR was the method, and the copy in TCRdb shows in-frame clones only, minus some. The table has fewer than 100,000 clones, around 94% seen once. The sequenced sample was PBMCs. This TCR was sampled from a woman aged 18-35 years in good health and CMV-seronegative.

The DNA of the CDR3 is TGTGCCAGCAGCTTAGCCGGGGGACCCTACAATGAGCAGTTCTTC. This sequence encodes CASSLAGGPYNEQFF. The chain combines TRBV7-6 with TRBJ2-1; a possible D gene is TRBD2 (6 bases). Per germline, CDR1 SGHVS and CDR2 FNYEAQ. The CDR3 sequence is 15 residues long. Trimming removed 0 bases from V and 2 bases from J, with 8 bases in between.